One and the same sample provided the 2 T cell receptor beta chains below, sequenced in a study of shared clonotypes between healthy human individuals. Some clones are missing from TCRdb's copy, which holds only in-frame ones; the method was immunoSEQ multiplex PCR. The table has about 1,500,000 clones, 95% to 97% seen once; the top ten hold roughly 1.2%. The sample comprised naive CD4+ T cells sorted from blood. Specified subset: CD45RA+ positively selected. These receptor sequences come from a young man in good health.

V is TRBV7-9 and J is TRBJ1-1; D is possibly TRBD1 (5 bases). Trimming shortened V by 4 bases and J by 5 bases, and 23 bases separated the two germline ends. Germline loops: CDR1 SEHNR, CDR2 FQNEAQ (reference sequence). The CDR3 is 17 amino acids. In nucleotides, the CDR3 is TGTGCCAGCAGCTCAAAAGTCGGGCAGGGTGATGGTACTGAAGCTTTCTTT. Protein sequence: CASSSKVGQGDGTEAFF.

The chain has TRBV6-1 and TRBJ2-1; no clear D. V lost 1 base to trimming and J lost 6 bases, with 13 bases between them. This CDR3 is 15 amino acids long. The germline V gene encodes CDR1 MNHNS and CDR2 SASEGT. CDR3 nucleotides: TGTGCCAGCAGTGAAGTCTTTGGCTCAATCAATGAGCAGTTCTTC. Protein sequence: CASSEVFGSINEQFF.